The clone carrying this T cell receptor beta chain was picked up a small number of times. The sample originates from a study of blood T cell repertoires in COVID-19. Libraries were prepared by immunoSEQ multiplex PCR; TCRdb keeps only in-frame clonotypes and omits some of them. The table includes over 50,000 clones, about 91% detected once. Sequenced input: peripheral blood. This receptor was obtained from a man in his forties or fifties with active COVID-19.

The CDR3 reads CASSQGEHSRGDTQYF. The DNA of the CDR3 is TGTGCCAGCAGCCAAGGAGAACATAGCCGTGGAGATACGCAGTATTTT. V gene TRBV4-2 combines with J gene TRBJ2-3; D gene uncertain. Trimming removed 1 base at V and 5 bases at J, with 16 bases between. Germline-derived CDR1 and CDR2 are LGHNA and YNFKEQ. The CDR3 is 16 residues long.